This T cell receptor (beta chain) originates from a study of T-cell memory formation after mild COVID-19. Looking at the study overall: TCR clusters were mostly confined to one donor each. Points from the study as a whole: Researchers could not confirm that second-wave clones peaking on day 37 targeted SARS-CoV-2. Chiefly within CM and EM were the contracting CD4+ clones; CD8+ ones were within EMRA. Some SARS-CoV-2-responding clones were already detected in memory before infection.

One entry per CDR3 protein, called by TCRdb with MiXCR from the 5' RACE reads. The sample consists of about 290,000 distinct CDR3 sequences, less than 20% of them appearing once. Notes on this clonotype: Its specificity is not known.

The material sequenced was PBMCs or a T cell subset sorted from them (not recorded which). The receptor comes from a man aged 18 to 30 who had mild COVID-19 (a few samples of this study predate the infection). Cell type and time point are not known.

The DNA for the CDR3 is TGTGCCAGCAGTTTAGAGGTGACAGGGGATAGTGGCTACACCTTC. Amino acids: CASSLEVTGDSGYTF. The chain couples TRBV12-3 or TRBV12-4 to TRBJ1-2; 8 bases map to TRBD1. With V trimmed by 1 base and J by 7 bases, 8 bases remained unmatched. This CDR3 is built from 15 residues.